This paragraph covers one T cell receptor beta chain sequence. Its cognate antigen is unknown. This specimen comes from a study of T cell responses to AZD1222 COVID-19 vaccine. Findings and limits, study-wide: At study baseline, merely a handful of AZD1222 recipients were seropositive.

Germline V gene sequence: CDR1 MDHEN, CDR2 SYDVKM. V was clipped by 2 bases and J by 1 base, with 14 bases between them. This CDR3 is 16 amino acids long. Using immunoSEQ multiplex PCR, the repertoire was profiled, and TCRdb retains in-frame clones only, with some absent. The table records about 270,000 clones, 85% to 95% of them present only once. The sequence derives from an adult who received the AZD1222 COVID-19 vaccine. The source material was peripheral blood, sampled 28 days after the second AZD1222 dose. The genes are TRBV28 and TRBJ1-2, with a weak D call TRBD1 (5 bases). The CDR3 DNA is TGTGCCAGCAGTTTAGGGCTACCGGGGGGTAACTATGGCTACACCTTC. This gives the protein CASSLGLPGGNYGYTF.